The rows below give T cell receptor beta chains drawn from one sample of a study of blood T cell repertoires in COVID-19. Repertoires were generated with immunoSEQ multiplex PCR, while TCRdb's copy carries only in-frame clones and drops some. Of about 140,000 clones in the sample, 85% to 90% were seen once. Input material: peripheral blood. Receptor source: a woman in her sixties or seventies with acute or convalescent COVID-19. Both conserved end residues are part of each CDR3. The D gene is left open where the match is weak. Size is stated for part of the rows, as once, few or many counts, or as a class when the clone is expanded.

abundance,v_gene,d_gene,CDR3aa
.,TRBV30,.,CAWSVGAGELFF
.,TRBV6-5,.,CASSRGFDQPQHF
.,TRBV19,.,CASSVRTEAFF
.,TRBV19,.,CASVLRGRGNQPQHF
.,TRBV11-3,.,CASSREGVGPLHF
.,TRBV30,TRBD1,CAWSAGQGAWQPQHF
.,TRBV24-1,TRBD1,CATSAPGQGAVLGYGYTF
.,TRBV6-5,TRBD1,CASNQGVGNTEAFF
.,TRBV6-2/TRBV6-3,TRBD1,CASSYRTTGGYETQYF
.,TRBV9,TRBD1,CASSVEGTGYEQYF
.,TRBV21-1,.,CASSKAGLTEAFF
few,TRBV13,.,CASSLLGAHPLFF
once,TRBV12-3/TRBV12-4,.,CASSSSYGYTF
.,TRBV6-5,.,CASRRTSGVAGELFF
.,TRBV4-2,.,CASSQEGGASTYEQYF
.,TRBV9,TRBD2,CASSVVLAGGPDEQFF
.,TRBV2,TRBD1,CASRDRQGYDEKLFF
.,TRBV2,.,CASSTGVGNTIYF
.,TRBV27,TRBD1,CASSPRAGQGAGKQPQHF
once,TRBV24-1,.,CATQDSHQETQYF
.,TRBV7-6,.,CASSLEPLGYYTEAFF
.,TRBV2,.,CASSQEAGTQYF
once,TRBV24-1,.,CATSDLGGGAKETQYF
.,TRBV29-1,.,CSAPTSQGEQFF
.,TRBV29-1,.,CSVDTGSPIF
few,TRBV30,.,CVLGGLTEAFF
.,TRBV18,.,CASSPRTAQTGLSGNTIYF
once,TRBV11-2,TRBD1,CASTRQGNYGYTF
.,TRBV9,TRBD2,CASSPGASGGPLDTQYF
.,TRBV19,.,CASSPTGSNQPQHF
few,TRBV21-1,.,CASSNDRGVPPSQNIQYF
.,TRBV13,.,CASSRRTGPSYNEQFF
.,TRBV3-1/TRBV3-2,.,CASSQDRSYEQYF
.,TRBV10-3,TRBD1,CAISEVSTGPYEQYF